The 10 T cell receptor beta chains reported below all come from one sample, sequenced in a study of response to subunit inactivated influenza vaccine. In TCRdb, the RT-PCR reads were re-called with MiXCR into one record per CDR3 protein. The sample shows around 580,000 distinct CDR3 sequences, around 13% of them seen only once. Sequencing was performed on PBMCs from blood, taken 11 to 12 days after vaccination. The receptors were sampled from a man aged 50 to 60 who received an inactivated influenza vaccine.

CDR3 amino acids: CASSLTGGYSGNTIYF. The CDR3 DNA follows: TGTGCCAGCAGTTTAACAGGGGGTTACTCTGGAAACACCATATATTTT. This sequence joins TRBV7-6 and TRBJ1-3, with TRBD1 identical over 8 bases. V was pared by 6 bases and J by 0 bases, with 7 bases of the junction left unmatched. Germline CDR1 is SGHVS and CDR2 is FNYEAQ. CDR3 size: 16 residues.

The V and J genes are TRBV4-2 and TRBJ2-7, with 8 bases fitting TRBD2. The junction had 3 bases not matched to a gene; V was cut back by 0 bases and J by 2 bases. The CDR3 sequence is 15 residues long. The V gene's germline CDR1 is LGHNA and CDR2 YNFKEQ. CDR3 sequence (DNA): TGTGCCAGCAGCCAAGAGTGGCGGGGGGCCTACGAGCAGTACTTC. Protein sequence: CASSQEWRGAYEQYF.

This rearrangement joins TRBV6-4 to TRBJ2-1; D is possibly TRBD1 or TRBD2 (5 bases each). Germline-derived CDR1 and CDR2 are MRHNA and SNTAGT. This CDR3 region has 14 residues. Trimming removed 0 bases from V and 9 bases from J, with 12 bases in between. CDR3 nucleotide sequence: TGTGCCAGCAGTGACTCGAGGGGTACGGGTGAGCAGTTCTTC. Translation gives CASSDSRGTGEQFF.

V and J are TRBV20-1 and TRBJ1-2; 8 nucleotides match TRBD1. The V gene's germline CDR1 is DFQATT and CDR2 SNEGSKA (reference sequence). CDR3 size: 16 residues. The trim removed 2 bases at V and 3 bases at J, leaving 11 bases unmatched. DNA for the CDR3: TGCAGTGCTAGACCGTCAACAGGGGGAAAGGACTATGGCTACACCTTC. Its protein product is CSARPSTGGKDYGYTF.

This clonotype was detected only a few times. The chain carries TRBV20-1 and TRBJ1-5, with 8 bases identical to TRBD1. Germline V gene lookup returns CDR1 DFQATT and CDR2 SNEGSKA (reference sequence). J was trimmed by 1 base and V by 1 base; bases with no gene match: 3. This CDR3 has 15 amino acids. CDR3 coding DNA: TGCAGTGCTAGAGCACAGGGGGTGAGCAATCAGCCCCAGCATTTT. It encodes CSARAQGVSNQPQHF.

V gene TRBV28 combines with J gene TRBJ2-7; TRBD2 matches 7 bases. With 4 bases clipped from V and 3 bases from J, the junction kept 6 bases outside the gene matches. This CDR3 spans 14 amino acids. Germline CDR1 MDHEN, CDR2 SYDVKM. The CDR3 loop reads CASSSGGTNYEQYF. CDR3 sequence (DNA): TGTGCCAGCAGTTCGGGCGGGACTAACTACGAGCAGTACTTC. The full variable domain, rest sourced from reference TRBV28 and TRBJ2-7, is DVKVTQSSRYLVKRTGEKVFLECVQDMDHENMFWYRQDPGLGLRLIYFSYDVKMKEKGDIPEGYSVSREKKERFSLILESASTNQTSMYLCASSSGGTNYEQYFGPGTRLTVT.

This clonotype was seen more than once but under ten times. The chain is built from TRBV7-2 and TRBJ2-6, with 8 bases lining up with TRBD1. The germline V gene has CDR1 SGHTA and CDR2 FQGNSA. This CDR3 has 18 residues. Trimming took 5 bases from V and 1 from J; bases not matched to a gene: 10. CDR3 region: CASSLTGTGPSGANVLTF. The CDR3 DNA reads as TGTGCCAGCAGCCTTACCGGGACAGGCCCTTCTGGGGCCAACGTCCTGACTTTC.

This clonotype was counted ten times or more. The chain is built from TRBV4-1 and TRBJ1-3; the D gene is possibly TRBD1 (5 bases). CDR3 length: 16 amino acids. From germline, CDR1 is MGHRA and CDR2 YSYEKL. V was cut by 0 bases and J by 0 bases, with 9 bases left in between. The DNA of the CDR3 is TGCGCCAGCAGCCAAGAGGGACCTTACTCTGGAAACACCATATATTTT. Its translation is CASSQEGPYSGNTIYF.

This clonotype occurred a few times. The chain couples TRBV27 to TRBJ2-1; D is tentatively TRBD1 or TRBD2 (5 bases each). Trimming removed 6 bases from V and 7 bases from J, with 19 bases in between. Germline lookup yields CDR1 MNHEY and CDR2 SMNVEV (reference sequence). This CDR3 spans 15 amino acids. The CDR3 reads CASRGLAGTWNEQFF. The CDR3 coding sequence is TGTGCCAGCAGGGGCCTCGCCGGGACGTGGAATGAGCAGTTCTTC.

The sample holds a few counts of this clonotype. The chain links TRBV6-6 to TRBJ2-3, with D unresolved. Germline CDR1 and CDR2: MNHNY and SVGAGI (reference sequence). CDR3 length: 11 amino acids. V was trimmed by 4 bases and J by 9 bases, leaving 8 bases between them. CDR3 loop: CASSSNATQYF. Here the CDR3 DNA reads TGTGCCAGCAGTTCTAACGCCACGCAGTATTTT.